A single sample is the source of the 26 T cell receptor beta chains below, sequenced in a study of blood T cell repertoires in COVID-19. Only in-frame clones appear in the TCRdb table, and some are missing; sequencing was by immunoSEQ multiplex PCR. The table lists some 350,000 clones, roughly 86% of them singletons. Sequencing was done on a sample of peripheral blood. These receptor sequences come from a human donor in a cohort sampled during active COVID-19.

The chain recombines TRBV6-5 with TRBJ1-1; 7 bases line up with TRBD1. The CDR3 contains 15 residues. Germline V lookup: CDR1 MNHEY, CDR2 SVGAGI. The V segment lost 4 bases and the J segment 1 base; nucleotides outside the gene matches: 6. The CDR3 spells CASSSDRASNTEAFF. The CDR3 DNA reads as TGTGCCAGCAGTTCCGACAGGGCTTCGAACACTGAAGCTTTCTTT.

This chain links TRBV5-1 with TRBJ2-1; possibly TRBD2 for D (6 bases). Germline CDR1 is SGHRS and CDR2 is YFSETQ. Between the trimmed V and J ends, which lost 4 bases and 6 bases, there was a span of 20 bases. CDR3 size: 16 residues. Here the CDR3 reads CASSPTSSIVTNEQFF. The CDR3 nucleotides are TGCGCCAGCAGCCCAACTAGCTCCATCGTGACCAATGAGCAGTTCTTC.

This chain uses TRBV9 with TRBJ2-5; 10 bases match TRBD2. V trimming: 3 bases; J trimming: 1 base; junction bases outside the gene matches: 3. The CDR3 totals 15 residues. Germline CDR1 reads SGDLS; CDR2 reads YYNGEE. Here the CDR3 DNA reads TGTGCCAGCAGCGCAATAGCGGGAGGCCAAGAGACCCAGTACTTC. It specifies CASSAIAGGQETQYF.

The rearrangement links TRBV4-2 to TRBJ2-1; D is ambiguous. Germline V gene lookup returns CDR1 LGHNA and CDR2 YNFKEQ. Trimming took 5 bases from V and 6 from J, leaving 8 bases between them. The CDR3 is 12 residues long. The CDR3 spells CASSSPSNEQFF. In DNA form, the CDR3 reads TGTGCCAGCAGCTCCCCCAGCAATGAGCAGTTCTTC.

V and J are TRBV30 and TRBJ1-1; 10 nucleotides match TRBD1. V trimming: 0 bases; J trimming: 3 bases; junction bases outside the gene matches: 16. The CDR3 covers 19 residues. CDR1 and CDR2 from the germline V gene are GTSNPN and SVGIG (reference sequence). Written as DNA, the CDR3 is TGTGCCTGGAGTGTACTCGGGGGACAGGGGAAACTGGGATACACTGAAGCTTTCTTT. This translates into CAWSVLGGQGKLGYTEAFF.

The chain uses TRBV9 and TRBJ2-1, with 9 bases identical to TRBD1. J lost 3 bases, V lost 1 base, and 2 bases had no gene match. Looked up from germline, CDR1 is SGDLS and CDR2 is YYNGEE. There are 15 residues in the CDR3. CDR3 in DNA: TGTGCCAGCAGCGTAACAGGGGGCTTCTACAATGAGCAGTTCTTC. It is translated as CASSVTGGFYNEQFF.

The chain employs TRBV7-6 and TRBJ2-1; 8 bases are a match to TRBD1. The CDR3 covers 18 residues. CDR1 SGHVS and CDR2 FNYEAQ come from the germline V gene. V dropped 1 base and J dropped 7; count of bases not matched to a gene: 15. The CDR3: CASSLVGGAGGLTNEQFF. In nucleotides, the CDR3 is TGTGCCAGCAGCTTAGTAGGCGGTGCAGGGGGCCTTACTAATGAGCAGTTCTTC. Full variable domain (remainder filled in from reference TRBV7-6 and TRBJ2-1): GAGVSQSPRYKVTKRGQDVALRCDPISGHVSLYWYRQALGQGPEFLTYFNYEAQQDKSGLPNDRFSAERPEGSISTLTIQRTEQRDSAMYRCASSLVGGAGGLTNEQFFGPGTRLTVL.

This chain links TRBV19 with TRBJ2-1; no firm D call. CDR3 size: 13 residues. Trimming shortened V by 5 bases and J by 9 bases, and 14 bases separated the two germline ends. Germline CDR1 LNHDA, CDR2 SQIVND (reference sequence). The CDR3 loop is CASSPPSLGEQFF. CDR3 in DNA: TGTGCCAGTAGTCCACCTTCCCTAGGTGAGCAGTTCTTC.

This clone has a single count. The rearrangement joins TRBV5-4 to TRBJ2-2; TRBD1 matches 7 bases. The germline V gene has CDR1 SGHNT and CDR2 YYREEE (reference sequence). This CDR3 has 16 amino acids. The ends lost 4 bases at V and 1 base at J; junction bases unmatched: 7. CDR3 residues: CASSRLRTGNTGELFF. CDR3 DNA sequence: TGTGCCAGCAGCCGACTAAGGACAGGGAACACCGGGGAGCTGTTTTTT.

Only a few counts were recorded for this clone. The CDR3 DNA reads as TGTGCCAGTAAGAGGACAGGGGGCAATCAGCCCCAGCATTTT. The encoded protein is CASKRTGGNQPQHF. The gene calls are TRBV19 and TRBJ1-5, with 9 nucleotides matching TRBD1. V lost 7 bases, J lost 2 bases, and 3 bases stayed unmatched. Looked up from germline, CDR1 is LNHDA and CDR2 is SQIVND (reference sequence). The CDR3 runs 14 residues.

This clone was seen at least ten times. This chain connects TRBV11-2 to TRBJ1-5, with 8 positions matching TRBD1. Germline V gives CDR1 SGHAT, CDR2 FQNNGV. After removal of 5 bases from V and 2 bases from J, the junction contained 14 bases not matched to a gene. The CDR3 is made up of 18 amino acids. CDR3 amino acids: CASSLDREKQVCNQPQHF. For the CDR3, the DNA is TGTGCCAGCAGCCTGGACAGGGAGAAGCAAGTTTGCAATCAGCCCCAGCATTTT.

This rearrangement joins TRBV4-2 to TRBJ2-7; D is unclear. Trimming removed 0 bases from V and 2 bases from J, with 11 bases in between. The germline gives CDR1 LGHNA, CDR2 YNFKEQ. This CDR3 has 15 residues. CDR3 region: CASSQELATTYEQYF. Written as DNA, the CDR3 is TGTGCCAGCAGCCAAGAGCTGGCGACAACCTACGAGCAGTACTTC.

The rearrangement joins TRBV28 to TRBJ2-5, with D maybe TRBD2 (5 bases). V shed 2 bases and J shed 4 bases, with 20 bases lying between them. Germline CDR1 and CDR2: MDHEN and SYDVKM. CDR3 size: 17 residues. CDR3 protein: CASSLPRERALGETQYF. The CDR3, as DNA: TGTGCCAGCAGTTTACCCCGAGAGAGGGCTTTGGGAGAGACCCAGTACTTC. Complete variable domain (other parts from reference TRBV28 and TRBJ2-5): DVKVTQSSRYLVKRTGEKVFLECVQDMDHENMFWYRQDPGLGLRLIYFSYDVKMKEKGDIPEGYSVSREKKERFSLILESASTNQTSMYLCASSLPRERALGETQYFGPGTRLLVL.

The gene calls are TRBV5-1 and TRBJ2-1; D is perhaps TRBD2 (5 bases). Trimming removed 3 bases at V and 6 bases at J, with 10 bases between. Germline V gene lookup returns CDR1 SGHRS and CDR2 YFSETQ. The CDR3 spans 13 residues. The CDR3 bases are TGCGCCAGCAGCTCCCTAGCTTCCAATGAGCAGTTCTTC. This encodes CASSSLASNEQFF.

The rearrangement joins TRBV4-1 to TRBJ2-6; the D is unclear. V was pared by 1 base and J by 0 bases, with 4 bases between. The CDR3 is 15 amino acids. CDR1 MGHRA and CDR2 YSYEKL come from the germline V gene. The CDR3 DNA sequence: TGCGCCAGCAGCCAAGGACTCTCTGGGGCCAACGTCCTGACTTTC. This translates into CASSQGLSGANVLTF.

CDR3: CAISGTSGAYNEQFF. In nucleotides, the CDR3 is TGTGCCATCAGTGGAACTAGCGGGGCGTACAATGAGCAGTTCTTC. J is TRBJ2-1 and V is TRBV10-3, with 10 bases lining up with TRBD2. The CDR3 contains 15 residues. The junction had 4 bases not matched to a gene; V was cut back by 4 bases and J by 4 bases. Germline CDR1 is ENHRY and CDR2 is SYGVKD.

The chain joins TRBV2 to TRBJ2-2; 7 nucleotides align to TRBD1. V lost 8 bases to trimming and J lost 4 bases; unmatched junction nucleotides: 16. This CDR3 has 17 amino acids. Germline CDR1 reads SNHLY; CDR2 reads FYNNEI. The CDR3 DNA follows: TGTGCCAGCTTTCGTGGCTCCGGGGCAGGGGGCACCGGGGAGCTGTTTTTT. This gives the protein CASFRGSGAGGTGELFF. Supplemented by reference TRBV2 and TRBJ2-2, the full variable domain reads EPEVTQTPSHQVTQMGQEVILRCVPISNHLYFYWYRQILGQKVEFLVSFYNNEISEKSEIFDDQFSVERPDGSNFTLKIRSTKLEDSAMYFCASFRGSGAGGTGELFFGEGSRLTVL.

This rearrangement joins TRBV19 to TRBJ2-1; 9 bases fit TRBD2. Germline assignment: CDR1 LNHDA and CDR2 SQIVND (reference sequence). The length of the CDR3 is 16 residues. V lost 6 bases and J lost 3; bases outside the gene matches: 9. CDR3 nucleotide sequence: TGTGCCAGTAGGGGGGGGAGGACTAGCGTCTACAATGAGCAGTTCTTC. Translation: CASRGGRTSVYNEQFF.

This clone was seen only a few times. This chain connects TRBV5-1 to TRBJ1-6, with TRBD1 as a possible D gene (6 bases). Trimming pared 7 bases from V and 10 bases from J, leaving 15 bases between. There are 13 residues in the CDR3. Germline CDR1 and CDR2: SGHRS and YFSETQ. CDR3 loop: CASSAGERSPLHF. CDR3 DNA: TGCGCCAGCTCGGCAGGGGAGCGATCACCCCTCCACTTT.

CDR3 in DNA: TGTGCCAGCAGCGTAGGGGCGTCTGGGGCCAACGTCCTGACTTTC. It translates to CASSVGASGANVLTF. J is TRBJ2-6 and V is TRBV9; D not resolved. Germline V gene lookup returns CDR1 SGDLS and CDR2 YYNGEE. The CDR3 has 15 residues. Trimming stripped 0 bases from V and 1 base from J, with 5 bases between.

The rearrangement links TRBV5-1 to TRBJ2-3, with TRBD2 as a possible D gene (5 bases). The CDR3 has 14 residues. Looked up from germline, CDR1 is SGHRS and CDR2 is YFSETQ. The V end was cut by 7 bases, the J end by 2 bases, with 14 bases between. This chain's CDR3 is CASSTLAPTDTQYF. The CDR3, as DNA: TGCGCCAGCTCCACCCTAGCCCCCACAGATACGCAGTATTTT.

This sequence joins TRBV2 and TRBJ2-3, with 8 positions matching TRBD2. J lost 4 bases, V lost 3 bases, and 9 bases had no gene match. This CDR3 spans 16 amino acids. Germline CDR1 and CDR2: SNHLY and FYNNEI. The CDR3 bases are TGTGCCAGCAGTGACTTGCGCGGGAGGAAGGCAGATACGCAGTATTTT. It yields the protein CASSDLRGRKADTQYF. Using reference TRBV2 and TRBJ2-3 for the parts outside the CDR3, the full variable domain is EPEVTQTPSHQVTQMGQEVILRCVPISNHLYFYWYRQILGQKVEFLVSFYNNEISEKSEIFDDQFSVERPDGSNFTLKIRSTKLEDSAMYFCASSDLRGRKADTQYFGPGTRLTVL.

V gene TRBV7-3 combines with J gene TRBJ1-2; D might be TRBD1 (6 bases). There are 13 residues in the CDR3. V gave up 5 bases and J gave up 4 bases, with 11 bases separating them. In germline, CDR1 is SGHTA, CDR2 FQGTGA. The CDR3 reads CASSPGTSYGYTF. The CDR3 bases are TGTGCCAGCAGCCCCGGGACATCCTATGGCTACACCTTC.

CDR3 sequence reads: CASSSHNYEQYF. As DNA, the CDR3 is TGTGCCAGTAGTTCCCACAACTACGAGCAGTACTTC. This chain links TRBV19 with TRBJ2-7; unclear D gene. This CDR3 region has 12 residues. Germline-derived CDR1 and CDR2 are LNHDA and SQIVND (reference sequence). V dropped 5 bases and J dropped 3 bases, with 8 bases sitting between them.

This chain joins TRBV10-3 and TRBJ2-1, with 8 nucleotides matching TRBD2. CDR1 and CDR2 from the germline V gene are ENHRY and SYGVKD. J gave up 1 base and V 2 bases, and 4 bases lay outside the gene matches. There are 16 residues in the CDR3. CDR3 DNA: TGTGCCATCAGTGAGGCTCTAGCGGGTTCCTACAATGAGCAGTTCTTC. It encodes CAISEALAGSYNEQFF.

This clone was found once. The chain couples TRBV18 to TRBJ2-1; TRBD1 might be the D (7 bases). CDR3 length: 15 amino acids. Per the germline V gene, CDR1 is KGHSH and CDR2 is LQKENI. V was clipped by 4 bases and J by 2 bases, with 12 bases between them. CDR3 loop: CASSLQGRTYNEQFF. The DNA of the CDR3 is TGTGCCAGCTCACTACAGGGGAGGACCTACAATGAGCAGTTCTTC.